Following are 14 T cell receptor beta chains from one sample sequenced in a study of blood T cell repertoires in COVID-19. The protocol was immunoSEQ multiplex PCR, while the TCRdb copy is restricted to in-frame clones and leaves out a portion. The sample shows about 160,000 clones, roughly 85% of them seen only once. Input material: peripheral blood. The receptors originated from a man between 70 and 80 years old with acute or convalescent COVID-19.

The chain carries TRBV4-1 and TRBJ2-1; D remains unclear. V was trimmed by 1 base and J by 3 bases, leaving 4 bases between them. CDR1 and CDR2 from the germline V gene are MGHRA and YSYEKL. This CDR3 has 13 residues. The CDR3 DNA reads TGCGCCAGCAGCCAAGGACTCTACAATGAGCAGTTCTTC. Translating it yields CASSQGLYNEQFF.

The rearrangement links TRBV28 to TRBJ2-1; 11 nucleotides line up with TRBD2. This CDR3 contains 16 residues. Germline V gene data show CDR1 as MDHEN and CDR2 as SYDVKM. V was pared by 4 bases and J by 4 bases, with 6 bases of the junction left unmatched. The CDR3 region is CASSSPGTSGYNEQFF. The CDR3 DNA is TGTGCCAGCAGTTCCCCCGGGACTAGCGGATACAATGAGCAGTTCTTC.

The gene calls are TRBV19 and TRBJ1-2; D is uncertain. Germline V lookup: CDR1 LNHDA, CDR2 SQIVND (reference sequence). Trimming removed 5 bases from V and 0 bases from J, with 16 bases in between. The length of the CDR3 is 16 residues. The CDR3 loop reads CASSPRAGRANYGYTF. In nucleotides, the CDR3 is TGTGCCAGTAGTCCTAGGGCGGGCAGAGCTAACTATGGCTACACCTTC.

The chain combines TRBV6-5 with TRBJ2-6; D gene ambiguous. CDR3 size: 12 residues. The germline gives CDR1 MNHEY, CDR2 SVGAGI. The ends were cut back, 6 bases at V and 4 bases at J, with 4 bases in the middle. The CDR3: CASRSGANVLTF. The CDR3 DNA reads TGTGCCAGCAGATCGGGGGCCAACGTCCTGACTTTC.

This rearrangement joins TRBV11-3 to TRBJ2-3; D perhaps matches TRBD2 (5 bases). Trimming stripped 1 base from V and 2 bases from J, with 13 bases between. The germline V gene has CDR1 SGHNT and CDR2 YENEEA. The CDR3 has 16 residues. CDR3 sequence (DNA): TGTGCCAGCAGCTTAGGCTCTGCGGGTCCCACAGATACGCAGTATTTT. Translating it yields CASSLGSAGPTDTQYF.

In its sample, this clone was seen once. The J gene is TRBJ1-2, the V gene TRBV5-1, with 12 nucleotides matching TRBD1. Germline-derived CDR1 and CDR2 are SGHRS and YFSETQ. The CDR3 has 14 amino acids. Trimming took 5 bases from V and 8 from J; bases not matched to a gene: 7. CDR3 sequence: CASRPGQGARGYTF. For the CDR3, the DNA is TGCGCCAGCAGGCCGGGACAGGGGGCACGAGGCTACACCTTC.

The CDR3 nucleotides are TGTGCCAGCAGCCCGGCTTTGGGGGCGAGGTACAATGAGCAGTTCTTC. This encodes CASSPALGARYNEQFF. The rearrangement links TRBV7-8 to TRBJ2-1; D may be TRBD1 (6 bases). The CDR3 totals 16 residues. CDR1 is SGHVS and CDR2 is FQNEAQ in the germline V gene. V lost 5 bases, J lost 4 bases, and 18 bases lay in between.

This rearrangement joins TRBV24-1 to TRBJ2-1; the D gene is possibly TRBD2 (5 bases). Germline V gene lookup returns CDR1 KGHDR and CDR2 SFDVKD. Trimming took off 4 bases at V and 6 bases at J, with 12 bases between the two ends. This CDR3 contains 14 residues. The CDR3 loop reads CATSDSQEGNEQFF. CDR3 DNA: TGTGCCACCAGTGACTCTCAAGAGGGCAATGAGCAGTTCTTC.

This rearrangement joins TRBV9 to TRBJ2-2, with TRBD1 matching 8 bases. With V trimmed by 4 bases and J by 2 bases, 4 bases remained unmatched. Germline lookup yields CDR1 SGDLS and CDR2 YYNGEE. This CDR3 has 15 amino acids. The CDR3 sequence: CASSPGTGNTGELFF. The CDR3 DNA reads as TGTGCCAGCAGCCCAGGGACAGGTAACACCGGGGAGCTGTTTTTT.

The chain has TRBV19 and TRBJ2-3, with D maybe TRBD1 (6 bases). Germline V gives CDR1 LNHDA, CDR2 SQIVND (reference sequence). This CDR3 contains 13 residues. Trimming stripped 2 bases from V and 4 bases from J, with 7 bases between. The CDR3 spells CASSIQGSDTQYF. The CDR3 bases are TGTGCCAGTAGTATACAGGGGTCAGATACGCAGTATTTT.

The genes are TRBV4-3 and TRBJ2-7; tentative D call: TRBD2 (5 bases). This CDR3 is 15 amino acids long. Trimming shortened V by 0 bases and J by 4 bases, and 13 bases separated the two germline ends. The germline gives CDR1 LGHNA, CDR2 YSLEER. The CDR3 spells CASSQDQVRGYEQYF. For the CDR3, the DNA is TGCGCCAGCAGCCAAGATCAAGTCAGAGGGTACGAGCAGTACTTC.

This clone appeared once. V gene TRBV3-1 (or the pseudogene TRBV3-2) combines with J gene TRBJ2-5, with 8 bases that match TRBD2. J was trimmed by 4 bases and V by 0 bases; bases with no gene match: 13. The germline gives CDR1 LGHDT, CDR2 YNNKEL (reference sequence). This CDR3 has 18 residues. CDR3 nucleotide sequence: TGTGCCAGCAGCCAAGAAGGCCAAGCGGGAGAGTTTGTAGAGACCCAGTACTTC. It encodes CASSQEGQAGEFVETQYF.

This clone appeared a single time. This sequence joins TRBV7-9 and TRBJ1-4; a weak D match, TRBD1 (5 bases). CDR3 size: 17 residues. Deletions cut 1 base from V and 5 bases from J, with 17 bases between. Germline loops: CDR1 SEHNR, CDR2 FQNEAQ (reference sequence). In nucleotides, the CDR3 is TGTGCCAGCAGCTTAGATCTCGCGGGGCGGGACAATGAAAAACTGTTTTTT. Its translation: CASSLDLAGRDNEKLFF.

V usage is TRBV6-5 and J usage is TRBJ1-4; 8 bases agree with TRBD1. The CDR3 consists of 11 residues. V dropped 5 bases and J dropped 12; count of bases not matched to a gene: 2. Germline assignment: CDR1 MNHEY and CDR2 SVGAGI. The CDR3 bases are TGTGCCAGCAGTCCGGACAGGGAACTGTTTTTT. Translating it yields CASSPDRELFF.